The 2 T cell receptor beta chains presented below share a single source sample, sequenced in a study of T-cell memory formation after mild COVID-19. TCRdb called the 5' RACE reads again in MiXCR, with one record for every CDR3 protein. This table holds approximately 150,000 distinct CDR3 sequences, roughly 14% found once. The sequenced sample was PBMCs or a T cell subset sorted from them (not recorded which). The receptor set was obtained from an adult woman who had mild COVID-19 (a few samples of this study predate the infection). Cell type and time point are not known.

This clonotype was recorded many times. The chain links TRBV20-1 to TRBJ2-2, with a tentative D call TRBD1 (6 bases). Germline V gene lookup returns CDR1 DFQATT and CDR2 SNEGSKA (reference sequence). The CDR3 covers 17 residues. Trimming pared 2 bases from V and 4 bases from J, leaving 20 bases between. In DNA form, the CDR3 reads TGCAGTGCTAGACGAGCTGGGGGCCAAGGGTCCACCGGGGAGCTGTTTTTT. Residues: CSARRAGGQGSTGELFF.

The rearrangement links TRBV4-2 to TRBJ2-7; no firm D call. Germline V CDR1 and CDR2: LGHNA, YNFKEQ. This CDR3 has 15 amino acids. V lost 0 bases and J 1 base, leaving 10 bases between the germline ends. The CDR3 sequence: CASSQDQSLSYEQYF. The DNA for the CDR3 is TGTGCCAGCAGCCAAGACCAGAGTTTGTCCTACGAGCAGTACTTC.